The clone carrying this T cell receptor (beta chain) appeared a few times. Its target is not known. The data were obtained in a study of T cell repertoires in cytomegalovirus infection. TCRdb ran MiXCR on the reads and lists one entry per CDR3 protein. Of fewer than 850,000 distinct CDR3 sequences in the sample, about 27% were seen once. CDR1 and CDR2 (germline): MNHEY, SVGAGI. CDR3 length: 16 residues. Trimming took 0 bases from V and 3 from J; bases not matched to a gene: 6. This sequence was found in a human donor in good health (CMV status not recorded). Some clones in this sample may be carry-over from other donors' samples. The input for sequencing was cultured CD8+ T cells from PBMCs, taken from culture after CMV antigen stimulation. This chain joins TRBV6-5 and TRBJ1-1; 8 nucleotides line up with TRBD1. The CDR3, as DNA: TGTGCCAGCAGTTACTCGTGGACAGGGACCGACACTGAAGCTTTCTTT. This encodes CASSYSWTGTDTEAFF.